The table lists the clone carrying this TCR beta chain with a few counts. What it binds is not known. There are 13 residues in the CDR3. Trimming took 0 bases from V and 8 from J, leaving 13 bases between them. The germline CDR1 and CDR2 sequences are SQVTM and ANQGSEA. The data were taken from a study of response to subunit inactivated influenza vaccine. Study-level results: It was suggested by the authors that few new T cells are recruited by each seasonal influenza vaccination.

MiXCR, run by TCRdb on the RT-PCR reads, gives a single entry per CDR3 protein. Here the sample spans fewer than 250,000 distinct CDR3 sequences, under 15% being singletons. This sequence was found in a man aged 45-65 years who received an inactivated influenza vaccine. V gene TRBV29-1 combines with J gene TRBJ1-2, with D uncertain. The sample was CD8+ T cells sorted from PBMCs, taken 5 days after vaccination. CDR3 sequence: CSVEESGREGYTF. The CDR3, as DNA: TGCAGCGTTGAAGAATCCGGGCGGGAAGGCTACACCTTC.